The present T cell receptor beta chain was sequenced within a study of technical replicates of blood from several donors. The CDR3 contains 13 residues. V shed 5 bases and J shed 4 bases, with 11 bases lying between them. Germline CDR1 and CDR2: SEHNR and FQNEAQ (reference sequence). Some clones are missing from TCRdb's copy, which holds only in-frame ones; the method was immunoSEQ multiplex PCR. The table lists tens of thousands of clones, about 90% of them singletons. This clonotype originated in a human donor in good health. The chain couples TRBV7-9 to TRBJ1-2; D is possibly TRBD1 (5 bases). The sequenced sample consisted of T cells isolated from PBMCs. The CDR3 spells CASSQWGRYGYTF. In DNA, the CDR3 is TGTGCCAGCAGCCAGTGGGGCCGCTATGGCTACACCTTC.